The source of this T cell receptor (beta chain) is a study of blood T cell repertoires in COVID-19. Study as a whole: Specimens from acute and convalescent COVID-19 originated in the United States, Italy and Spain.

There are 15 residues in the CDR3. V was pared by 6 bases and J by 2 bases, with 7 bases of the junction left unmatched. Germline V CDR1 and CDR2: SNHLY, FYNNEI. As handled by the study authors: Amplification from reference gene primers served as the basis for estimated nucleated cell counts. Libraries were prepared by immunoSEQ multiplex PCR; TCRdb keeps only in-frame clonotypes and omits some of them. The D gene and trimming were derived from the DNA, and the V and J assignments and clone size from that table. The repertoire holds about 140,000 clones, with about 86% as singletons. The sequence was obtained from an older woman with acute or convalescent COVID-19. The sample comprised peripheral blood. The V call is TRBV2, the J call TRBJ1-3; 7 bases align to TRBD1. This chain's CDR3 is CASRPTGLAGNTIYF. The DNA for the CDR3 is TGTGCCAGCAGACCGACAGGGTTGGCTGGAAACACCATATATTTT.